This T cell receptor (beta chain) appears in the sequencing data of a study of T cell responses to AZD1222 COVID-19 vaccine. Turning to the study itself: Second doses were pooled across both intervals (about 4 or about 12 weeks). The study, taken as a whole, reports: The sample set comprised mostly white British donors with more females, and clonal diversity was possibly underestimated.

To note about this clone: As yet, its antigen is unknown.

Produced via immunoSEQ multiplex PCR; TCRdb's table is partial and in-frame only. The sample records roughly 120,000 clones, about nine tenths being singletons. Germline CDR1 reads SGHTA; CDR2 reads FQGNSA. V dropped 1 base and J dropped 0 bases, with 10 bases sitting between them. CDR3 length: 16 amino acids. This chain connects TRBV7-2 to TRBJ1-5; no clear D gene. The input for sequencing was peripheral blood, taken on day 0 of AZD1222 vaccination. This TCR came from an adult in good health. The CDR3 nucleotides are TGTGCCAGCAGCTTAGTTTTGGGGAATAGCAATCAGCCCCAGCATTTT. Amino acids: CASSLVLGNSNQPQHF. Full variable domain (remainder filled in from reference TRBV7-2 and TRBJ1-5): GAGVSQSPSNKVTEKGKDVELRCDPISGHTALYWYRQSLGQGLEFLIYFQGNSAPDKSGLPSDRFSAERTGGSVSTLTIQRTQQEDSAVYLCASSLVLGNSNQPQHFGDGTRLSIL.